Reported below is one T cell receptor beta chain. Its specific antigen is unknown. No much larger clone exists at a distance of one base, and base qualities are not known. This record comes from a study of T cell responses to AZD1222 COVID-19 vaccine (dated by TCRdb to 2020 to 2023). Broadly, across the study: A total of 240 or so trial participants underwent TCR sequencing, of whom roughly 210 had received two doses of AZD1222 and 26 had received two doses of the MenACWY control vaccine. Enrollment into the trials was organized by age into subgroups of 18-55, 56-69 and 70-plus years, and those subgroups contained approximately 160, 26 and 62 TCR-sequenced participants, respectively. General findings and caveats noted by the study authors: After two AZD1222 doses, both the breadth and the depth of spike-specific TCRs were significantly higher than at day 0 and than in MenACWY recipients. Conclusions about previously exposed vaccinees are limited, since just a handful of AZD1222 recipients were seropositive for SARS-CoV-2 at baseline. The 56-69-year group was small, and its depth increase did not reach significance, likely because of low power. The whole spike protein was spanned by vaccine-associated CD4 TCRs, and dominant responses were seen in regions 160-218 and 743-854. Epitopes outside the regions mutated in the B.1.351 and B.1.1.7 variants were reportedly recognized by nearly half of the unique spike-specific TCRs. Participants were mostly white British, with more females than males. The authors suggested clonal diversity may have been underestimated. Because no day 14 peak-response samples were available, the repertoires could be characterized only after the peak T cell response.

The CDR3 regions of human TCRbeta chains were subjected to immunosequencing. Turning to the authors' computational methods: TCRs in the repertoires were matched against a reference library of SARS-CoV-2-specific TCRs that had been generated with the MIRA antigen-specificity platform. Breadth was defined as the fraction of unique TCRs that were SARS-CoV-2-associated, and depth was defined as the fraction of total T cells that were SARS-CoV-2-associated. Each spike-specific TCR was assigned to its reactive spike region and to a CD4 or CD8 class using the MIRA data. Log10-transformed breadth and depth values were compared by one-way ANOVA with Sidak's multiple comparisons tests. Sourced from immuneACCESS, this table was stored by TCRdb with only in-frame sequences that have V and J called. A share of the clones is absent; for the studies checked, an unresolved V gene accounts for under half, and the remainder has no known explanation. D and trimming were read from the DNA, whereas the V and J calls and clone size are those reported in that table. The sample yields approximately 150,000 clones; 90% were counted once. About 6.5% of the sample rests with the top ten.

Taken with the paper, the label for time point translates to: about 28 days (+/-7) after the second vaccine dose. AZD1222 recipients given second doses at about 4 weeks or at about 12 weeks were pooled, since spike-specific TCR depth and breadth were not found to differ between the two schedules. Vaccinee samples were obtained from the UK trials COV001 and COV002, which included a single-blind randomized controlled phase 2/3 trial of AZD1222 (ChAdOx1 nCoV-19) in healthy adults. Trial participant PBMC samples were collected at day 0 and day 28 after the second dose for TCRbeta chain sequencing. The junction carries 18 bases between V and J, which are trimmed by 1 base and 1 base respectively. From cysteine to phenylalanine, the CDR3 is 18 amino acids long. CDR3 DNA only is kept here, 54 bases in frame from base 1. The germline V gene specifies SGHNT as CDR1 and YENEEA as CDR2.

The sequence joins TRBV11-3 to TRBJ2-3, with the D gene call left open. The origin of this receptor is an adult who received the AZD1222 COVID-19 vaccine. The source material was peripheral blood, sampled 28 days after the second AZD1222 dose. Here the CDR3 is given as CASSLGVPWERGTDTQYF. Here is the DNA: TGTGCCAGCAGCTTAGGGGTCCCTTGGGAACGAGGCACAGATACGCAGTATTTT. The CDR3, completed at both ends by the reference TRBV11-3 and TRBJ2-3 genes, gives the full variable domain EAGVVQSPRYKIIEKKQPVAFWCNPISGHNTLYWYLQNLGQGPELLIRYENEEAVDDSQLPKDRFSAERLKGVDSTLKIQPAELGDSAVYLCASSLGVPWERGTDTQYFGPGTRLTVL.